This T cell receptor (beta chain) was identified during a study of early T cells in non-severe SARS-CoV-2 infection. Study-wide context: Chains were unpaired, as sequencing was done on bulk RNA from unsorted whole blood. Study results and caveats: Matching results from VDJdb favored anti-spike CD8 responses, leaving private and CD4 specificities undetected.

In this sample, this clonotype turned up many times. Its antigen is undetermined. Deletions cut 6 bases from V and 5 bases from J, with 13 bases between. Germline-derived CDR1 and CDR2 are MNHEY and SMNVEV (reference sequence). This CDR3 has 13 residues. Each cDNA molecule carried a unique molecular identifier. TCRdb reprocessed the 5' RACE reads via MiXCR and lists one record per CDR3 protein. Found here are roughly 110,000 distinct CDR3 sequences, around 10% of them singletons; the top ten hold under 9%. The receptor comes from an adult who was a healthcare worker with PCR-confirmed SARS-CoV-2 infection or an uninfected control (not recorded which). The chain carries TRBV27 and TRBJ1-1, with D possibly being TRBD1 (5 bases). The material sequenced was whole blood. The CDR3 spells CASSRGWRTEAFF. The CDR3 nucleotides are TGTGCCAGCAGCCGGGGGTGGCGGACTGAAGCTTTCTTT.